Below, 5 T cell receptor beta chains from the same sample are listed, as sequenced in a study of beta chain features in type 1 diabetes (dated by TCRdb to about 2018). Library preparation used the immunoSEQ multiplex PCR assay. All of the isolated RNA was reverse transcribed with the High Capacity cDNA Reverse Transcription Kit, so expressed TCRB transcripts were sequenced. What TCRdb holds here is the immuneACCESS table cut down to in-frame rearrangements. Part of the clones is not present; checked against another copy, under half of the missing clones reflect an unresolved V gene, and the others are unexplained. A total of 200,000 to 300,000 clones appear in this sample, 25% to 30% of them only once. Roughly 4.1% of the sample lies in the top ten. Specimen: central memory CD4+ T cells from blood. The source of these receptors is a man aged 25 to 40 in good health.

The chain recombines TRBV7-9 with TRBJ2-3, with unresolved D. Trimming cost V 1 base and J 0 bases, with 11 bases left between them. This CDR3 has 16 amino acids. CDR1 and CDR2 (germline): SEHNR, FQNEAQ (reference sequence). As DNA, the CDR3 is TGTGCCAGCAGCTTAGTTGGCTTCACTAGCACAGATACGCAGTATTTT. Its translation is CASSLVGFTSTDTQYF.

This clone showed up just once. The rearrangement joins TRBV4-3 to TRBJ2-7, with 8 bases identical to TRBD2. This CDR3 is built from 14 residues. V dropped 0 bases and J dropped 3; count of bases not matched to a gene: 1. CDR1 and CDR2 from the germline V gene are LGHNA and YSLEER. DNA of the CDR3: TGCGCCAGCAGCCAAGAGCTAGCGGGCTACGAGCAGTACTTC. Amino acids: CASSQELAGYEQYF.

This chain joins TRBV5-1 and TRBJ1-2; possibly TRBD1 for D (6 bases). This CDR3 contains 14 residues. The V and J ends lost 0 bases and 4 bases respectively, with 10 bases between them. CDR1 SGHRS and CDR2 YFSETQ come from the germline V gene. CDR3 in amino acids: CASSLGSGVYGYTF. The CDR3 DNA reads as TGCGCCAGCAGCTTGGGTTCAGGGGTCTATGGCTACACCTTC.

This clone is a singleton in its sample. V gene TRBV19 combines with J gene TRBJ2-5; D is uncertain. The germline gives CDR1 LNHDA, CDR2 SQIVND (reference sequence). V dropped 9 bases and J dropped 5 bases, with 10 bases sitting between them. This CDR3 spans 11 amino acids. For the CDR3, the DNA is TGTGCCAGGGACCTCCTGGAGACCCAGTACTTC. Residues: CARDLLETQYF.

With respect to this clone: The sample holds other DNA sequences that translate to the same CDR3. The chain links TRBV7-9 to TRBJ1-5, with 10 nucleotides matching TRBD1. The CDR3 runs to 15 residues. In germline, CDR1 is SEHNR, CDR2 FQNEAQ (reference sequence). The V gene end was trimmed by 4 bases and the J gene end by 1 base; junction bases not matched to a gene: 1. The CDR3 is CASSSDRGSNQPQHF. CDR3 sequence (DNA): TGTGCCAGCAGCTCGGACAGGGGGAGCAATCAGCCCCAGCATTTT.